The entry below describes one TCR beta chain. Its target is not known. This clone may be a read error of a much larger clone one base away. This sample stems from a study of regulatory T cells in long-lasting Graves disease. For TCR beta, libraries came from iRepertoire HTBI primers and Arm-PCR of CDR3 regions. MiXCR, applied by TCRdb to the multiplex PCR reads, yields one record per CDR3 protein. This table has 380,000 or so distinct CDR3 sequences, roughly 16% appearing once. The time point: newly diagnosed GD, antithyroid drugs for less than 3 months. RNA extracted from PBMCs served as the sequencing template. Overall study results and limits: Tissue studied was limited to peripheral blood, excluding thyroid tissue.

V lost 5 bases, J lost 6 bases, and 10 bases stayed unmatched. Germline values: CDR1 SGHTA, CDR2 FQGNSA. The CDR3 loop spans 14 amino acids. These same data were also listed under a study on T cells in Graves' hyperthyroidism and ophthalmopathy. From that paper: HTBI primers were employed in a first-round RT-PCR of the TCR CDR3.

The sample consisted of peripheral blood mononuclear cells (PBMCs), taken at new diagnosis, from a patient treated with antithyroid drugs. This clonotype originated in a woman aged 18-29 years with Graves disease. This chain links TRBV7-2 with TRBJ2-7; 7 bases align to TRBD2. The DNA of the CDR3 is TGTGCCAGCAGCCCTCCCCGGGGGGTAGTCGAGCAGTACTTC. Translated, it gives CASSPPRGVVEQYF. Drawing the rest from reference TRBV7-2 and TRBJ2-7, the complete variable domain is GAGVSQSPSNKVTEKGKDVELRCDPISGHTALYWYRQSLGQGLEFLIYFQGNSAPDKSGLPSDRFSAERTGGSVSTLTIQRTQQEDSAVYLCASSPPRGVVEQYFGPGTRLTVT.